Sequencing of this T cell receptor (beta chain) was carried out in a study of shared clonotypes between healthy human individuals. Germline V gene sequence: CDR1 MNHEY, CDR2 SVGAGI. V shed 6 bases and J shed 4 bases, with 10 bases lying between them. This CDR3 has 13 amino acids. Sequenced by immunoSEQ multiplex PCR; TCRdb stores in-frame clones only, minus some. The sample contains millions of clones, approximately 94% of which appear only once. The source of this sequence is a man younger than 30 in good health. Sample: naive CD4+ T cells sorted from blood. The subset is: CD45RA+ positively selected. The chain employs TRBV6-5 and TRBJ1-5; D unresolved. This CDR3 reads CASRKGVNQPQHF. The CDR3 DNA follows: TGTGCCAGCAGAAAAGGAGTGAATCAGCCCCAGCATTTT.